This TCR beta chain was identified in a study of T cells after somatic rescue of genetic block. Deletions cut 6 bases from V and 1 base from J, with 13 bases between. The CDR3 sequence is 14 residues long. CDR1 is SGHNT and CDR2 is YYREEE in the germline V gene (reference sequence). Sequencing was performed with immunoSEQ multiplex PCR; in TCRdb, only in-frame clones are kept and a portion is missing. The repertoire consists of about 72,000 clones, with under 95% occurring once and the leading ten covering 2.8%. Sequencing input: peripheral blood mononuclear cells (PBMCs). V and J are TRBV5-4 and TRBJ1-1; no definite D call. This TCR came from a man aged 25 to 40. The CDR3 DNA reads as TGTGCCAGCACACGCAGGTCGGAGAACACTGAAGCTTTCTTT. Protein sequence: CASTRRSENTEAFF.